The sample holds many counts of the clone carrying this TCR beta chain. As yet, its antigen is unknown. Genomic DNA was employed as the template in profiling TCR beta VDJ and CDR3. MiXCR was run by TCRdb on the reads, yielding one entry per CDR3 protein. The sample gives around 400,000 distinct CDR3 sequences, 55% to 75% of which show up once; 3.5% to 4.5% is in the top ten. The data were taken from a study of CD8+CD57+ T cells in acquired aplastic anemia. Overall study context: The mean DNA yield obtained from sorted CD4+ and CD8+ cells came to approximately 3 ug. Healthy CD8+ samples averaged approximately 11 million reads. Regarding the study as a whole: Patients and controls were not found to differ significantly in CD8+ Simpson's diversity. Found in both controls and patients were fewer than 35 CD8+ CDR3 sequences.

The V gene lost 5 bases and the J gene lost 7 bases, with 11 bases spanning the gap. The CDR3 totals 12 residues. Germline-derived CDR1 and CDR2 are DFQATT and SNEGSKA (reference sequence). The rearrangement uses TRBV20-1 and TRBJ1-4, with a possible D match to TRBD1 (6 bases). This clonotype originated in a human donor in good health, serving as a control. Material for sequencing was sorted CD4+, CD8+, or CD8+CD57+ T cells (not recorded which) from PBMCs. This chain's CDR3 is CSAGQQSEKLFF. The DNA for the CDR3 is TGCAGTGCTGGACAGCAGAGTGAAAAACTGTTTTTT.